This TCR beta chain was identified during a study of blood T cell repertoires in COVID-19. At the level of the study: PBMCs, B-cell-depleted T cells, or T cells were the source of the cDNA or gDNA that made up the material.

Per the original methods: The assay estimated nucleated cells by amplifying reference gene primers. TCRdb's table, derived via immunoSEQ multiplex PCR, lists solely in-frame clones and lacks some. That table furnishes V, J and clone size, whereas the DNA furnished D and trimming. This table has some 120,000 clones, around 83% appearing once. This clone has a single count. CDR3 size: 15 residues. The V gene's germline CDR1 is LNHDA and CDR2 SQIVND (reference sequence). V gave up 5 bases and J gave up 7 bases; unmatched junction bases: 12. The clonotype comes from an elderly man with active or convalescent COVID-19. What was sequenced was peripheral blood. The V call is TRBV19, the J call TRBJ2-7, with 9 bases lining up with TRBD1. The CDR3 here is CASSDPGQGLREQYF. CDR3 in DNA: TGTGCCAGTAGTGACCCGGGACAGGGTTTGAGGGAGCAGTACTTC.